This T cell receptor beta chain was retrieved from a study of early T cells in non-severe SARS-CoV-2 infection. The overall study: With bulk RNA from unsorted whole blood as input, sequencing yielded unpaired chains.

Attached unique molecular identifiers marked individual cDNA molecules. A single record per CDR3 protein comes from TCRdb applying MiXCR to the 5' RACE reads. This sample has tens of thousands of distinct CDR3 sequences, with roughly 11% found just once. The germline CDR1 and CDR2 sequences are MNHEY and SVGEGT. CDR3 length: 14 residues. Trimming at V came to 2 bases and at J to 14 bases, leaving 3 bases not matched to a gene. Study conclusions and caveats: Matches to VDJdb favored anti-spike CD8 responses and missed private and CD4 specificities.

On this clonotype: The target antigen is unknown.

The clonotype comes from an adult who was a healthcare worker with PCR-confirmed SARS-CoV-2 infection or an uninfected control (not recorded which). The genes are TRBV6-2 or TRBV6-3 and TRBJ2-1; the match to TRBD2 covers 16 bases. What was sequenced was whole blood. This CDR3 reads CASSYGTSGRAEFF. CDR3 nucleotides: TGTGCCAGCAGTTACGGGACTAGCGGGAGGGCCGAGTTCTTC.